This T cell receptor beta chain is from a study of cytomegalovirus exposure and HLA in healthy donors. General observations from the study: In a later analysis, DRB1 alleles had the most associated TCRs; HLA-C alleles the fewest. Reports credit the classifier with highly specific, highly sensitive diagnosis of cytomegalovirus status. Further analysis, carried out later, found HLA-associated TCR beta chains more clonally expanded than equally common other chains.

About this clone itself: Antigen specificity is unknown.

The PCR employed 60 Vbeta primers together with 13 Jbeta primers. Profiled with immunoSEQ multiplex PCR; TCRdb holds only in-frame clones, not every one. In the table there are more than 70,000 clones, around 75% of which are singletons. The CDR3 loop spans 15 amino acids. The V segment lost 5 bases and the J segment 1 base; nucleotides outside the gene matches: 2. Germline V CDR1 and CDR2: MRHNA, SNTAGT. The clonotype originates from a man in his forties in good health and CMV-seronegative. The chain employs TRBV6-4 and TRBJ2-5, with 12 positions matching TRBD2. Sequencing input: PBMCs. For the CDR3, the DNA is TGTGCCAGCAGTAGACTAGCGGGGGCCCAAGAGACCCAGTACTTC. The encoded protein is CASSRLAGAQETQYF.